This T cell receptor beta chain was identified during a study of beta chain features in type 1 diabetes. General study points: PCR might favor shorter templates, equally in patients and controls. Shortening that was moderate but significant affected the TCRB CDR3s of Type 1 diabetes patients in all four CD4+ subsets. HLA influence on TCRB rearrangement stayed unresolved here.

Sorting based on CD45RO/CCR7/CD25/CD127/CD95/CD27 separated CD4+ naive, central memory, regulatory and stem cell-like memory cells. The whole isolated RNA underwent reverse transcription, so sequencing captured expressed TCRB transcripts. Profiling relied on immunoSEQ multiplex PCR, and the TCRdb table lists in-frame clones only, not all of them. The top ten clones hold roughly 0.014% of a sample with 250,000 to 350,000 clones, 9.5% to 11% of them seen once. A few counts support this clone. Its target is unknown. The CDR3 has 14 amino acids. Germline V CDR1 and CDR2: GTSNPN, SVGIG (reference sequence). V gave up 0 bases and J gave up 6 bases, with 11 bases separating them.

The origin of this receptor is a woman aged 25-40 years in good health. V usage is TRBV30 and J usage is TRBJ2-2; D perhaps matches TRBD1 (7 bases). The sample was naive CD4+ T cells from blood. The DNA for the CDR3 is TGTGCCTGGAGTGTACCCAGGGGGGCCGGGGAGCTGTTTTTT. This sequence encodes CAWSVPRGAGELFF. Combining the CDR3 with reference TRBV30 and TRBJ2-2 gives the whole variable domain SQTIHQWPATLVQPVGSPLSLECTVEGTSNPNLYWYRQAAGRGLQLLFYSVGIGQISSEVPQNLSASRPQDRQFILSSKKLLLSDSGFYLCAWSVPRGAGELFFGEGSRLTVL.